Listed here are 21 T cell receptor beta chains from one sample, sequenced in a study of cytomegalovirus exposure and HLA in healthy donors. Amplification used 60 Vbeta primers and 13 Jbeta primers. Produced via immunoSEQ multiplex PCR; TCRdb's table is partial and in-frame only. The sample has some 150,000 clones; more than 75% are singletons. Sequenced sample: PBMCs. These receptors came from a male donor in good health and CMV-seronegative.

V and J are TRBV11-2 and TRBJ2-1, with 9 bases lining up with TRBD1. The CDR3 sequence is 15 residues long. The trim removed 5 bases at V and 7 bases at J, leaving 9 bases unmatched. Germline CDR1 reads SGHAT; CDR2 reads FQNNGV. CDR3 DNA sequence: TGTGCCAGCAGCCCGGGGACAGGGCCCTTGAATGAGCAGTTCTTC. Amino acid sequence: CASSPGTGPLNEQFF.

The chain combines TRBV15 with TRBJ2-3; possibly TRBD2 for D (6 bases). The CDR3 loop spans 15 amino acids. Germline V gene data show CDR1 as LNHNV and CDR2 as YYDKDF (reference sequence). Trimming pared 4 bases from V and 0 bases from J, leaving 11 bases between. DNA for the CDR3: TGTGCCACCAGCACTGTAGCGGTTAGCACAGATACGCAGTATTTT. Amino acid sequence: CATSTVAVSTDTQYF.

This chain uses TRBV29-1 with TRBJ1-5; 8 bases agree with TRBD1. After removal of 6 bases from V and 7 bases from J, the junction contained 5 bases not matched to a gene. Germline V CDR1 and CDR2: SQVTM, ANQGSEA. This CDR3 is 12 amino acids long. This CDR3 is CSVGQAGQPQHF. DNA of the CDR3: TGCAGCGTGGGACAGGCCGGGCAGCCCCAGCATTTT.

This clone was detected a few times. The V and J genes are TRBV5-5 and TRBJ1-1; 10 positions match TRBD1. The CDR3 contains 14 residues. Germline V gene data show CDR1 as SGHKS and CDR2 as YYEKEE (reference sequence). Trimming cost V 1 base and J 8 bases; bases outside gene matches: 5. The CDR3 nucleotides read TGTGCCAGCAGCTTGTCGGGGACAGGGGTAGAAGCTTTCTTT. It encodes CASSLSGTGVEAFF. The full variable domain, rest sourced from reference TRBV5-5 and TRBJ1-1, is DAGVTQSPTHLIKTRGQQVTLRCSPISGHKSVSWYQQVLGQGPQFIFQYYEKEERGRGNFPDRFSARQFPNYSSELNVNALLLGDSALYLCASSLSGTGVEAFFGQGTRLTVV.

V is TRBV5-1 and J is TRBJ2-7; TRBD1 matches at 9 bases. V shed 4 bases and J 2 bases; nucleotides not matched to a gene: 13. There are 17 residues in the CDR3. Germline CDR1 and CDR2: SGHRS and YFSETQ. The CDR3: CASSLSAGTGIPYEQYF. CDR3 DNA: TGCGCCAGCAGCCTCTCGGCCGGGACAGGGATCCCCTACGAGCAGTACTTC.

The CDR3 spells CASSSDMNTEAFF. CDR3 nucleotide sequence: TGTGCCAGCAGCTCTGACATGAACACTGAAGCTTTCTTT. V is TRBV7-9 and J is TRBJ1-1; D not resolved. Trimming removed 4 bases from V and 0 bases from J, with 6 bases in between. The germline CDR1 and CDR2 sequences are SEHNR and FQNEAQ (reference sequence). The CDR3 length is 13 residues.

The CDR3 sequence is CAISGASGVADTQYF. The CDR3, as DNA: TGTGCCATCAGTGGAGCTAGCGGGGTCGCAGATACGCAGTATTTT. The chain uses TRBV10-3 and TRBJ2-3; TRBD2 aligns across 9 bases. The CDR3 totals 15 residues. The J segment lost 4 bases and the V segment lost 4 bases, leaving 6 bases of the junction unmatched. Germline lookup yields CDR1 ENHRY and CDR2 SYGVKD.

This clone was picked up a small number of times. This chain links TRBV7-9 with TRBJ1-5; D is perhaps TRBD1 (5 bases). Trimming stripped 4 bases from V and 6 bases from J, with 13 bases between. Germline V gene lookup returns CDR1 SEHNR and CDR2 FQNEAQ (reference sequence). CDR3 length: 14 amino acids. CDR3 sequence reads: CASSSQGLGQPQHF. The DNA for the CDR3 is TGTGCCAGCAGCTCCCAGGGATTGGGTCAGCCCCAGCATTTT.

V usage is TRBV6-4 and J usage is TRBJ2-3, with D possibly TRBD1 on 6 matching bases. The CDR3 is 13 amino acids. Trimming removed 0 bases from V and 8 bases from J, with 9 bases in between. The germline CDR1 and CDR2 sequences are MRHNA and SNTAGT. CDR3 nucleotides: TGTGCCAGCAGTGACTCGGGGGCTAGTACGCAGTATTTT. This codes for CASSDSGASTQYF.

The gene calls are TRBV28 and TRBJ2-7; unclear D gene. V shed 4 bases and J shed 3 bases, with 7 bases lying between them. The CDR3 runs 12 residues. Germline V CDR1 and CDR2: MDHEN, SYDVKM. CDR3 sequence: CASSSADYEQYF. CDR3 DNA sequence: TGTGCCAGCAGTTCCGCAGACTACGAGCAGTACTTC. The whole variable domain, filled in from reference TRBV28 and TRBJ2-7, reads DVKVTQSSRYLVKRTGEKVFLECVQDMDHENMFWYRQDPGLGLRLIYFSYDVKMKEKGDIPEGYSVSREKKERFSLILESASTNQTSMYLCASSSADYEQYFGPGTRLTVT.

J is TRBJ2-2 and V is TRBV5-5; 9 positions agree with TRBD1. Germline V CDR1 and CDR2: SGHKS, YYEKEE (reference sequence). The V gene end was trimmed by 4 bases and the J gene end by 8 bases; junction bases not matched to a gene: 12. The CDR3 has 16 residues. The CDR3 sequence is CASSPPPGQGKGELFF. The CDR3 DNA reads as TGTGCCAGCAGCCCCCCCCCGGGACAGGGTAAGGGGGAGCTGTTTTTT.

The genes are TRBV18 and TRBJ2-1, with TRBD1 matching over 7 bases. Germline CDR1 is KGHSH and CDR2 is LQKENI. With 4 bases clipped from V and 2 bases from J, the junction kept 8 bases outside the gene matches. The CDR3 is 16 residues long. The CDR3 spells CASSQIKGTAYNEQFF. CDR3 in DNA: TGTGCCAGCTCACAAATAAAAGGGACAGCCTACAATGAGCAGTTCTTC.

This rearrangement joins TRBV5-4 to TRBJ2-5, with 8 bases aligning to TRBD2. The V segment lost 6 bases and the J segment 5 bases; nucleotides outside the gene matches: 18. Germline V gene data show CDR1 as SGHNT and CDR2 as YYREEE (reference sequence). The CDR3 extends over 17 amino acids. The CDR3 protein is CASTFVTGTRAVETQYF. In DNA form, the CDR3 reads TGTGCCAGCACCTTCGTAACCGGGACTAGGGCCGTGGAGACCCAGTACTTC.

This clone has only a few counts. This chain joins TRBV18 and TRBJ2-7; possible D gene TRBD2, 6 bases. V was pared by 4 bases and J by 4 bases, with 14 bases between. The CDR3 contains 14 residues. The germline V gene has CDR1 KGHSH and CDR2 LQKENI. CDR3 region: CASSLRRGWYEQYF. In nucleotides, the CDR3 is TGTGCCAGCTCACTTCGGAGGGGTTGGTACGAGCAGTACTTC.

CDR3 amino acids: CSAGGPLTDTQYF. In DNA, the CDR3 is TGCAGCGCGGGGGGGCCTCTCACAGATACGCAGTATTTT. The chain carries TRBV29-1 and TRBJ2-3; TRBD2 matches at 8 bases. Trimming took 7 bases from V and 2 from J; bases not matched to a gene: 5. Germline V gene sequence: CDR1 SQVTM, CDR2 ANQGSEA. This CDR3 spans 13 amino acids.

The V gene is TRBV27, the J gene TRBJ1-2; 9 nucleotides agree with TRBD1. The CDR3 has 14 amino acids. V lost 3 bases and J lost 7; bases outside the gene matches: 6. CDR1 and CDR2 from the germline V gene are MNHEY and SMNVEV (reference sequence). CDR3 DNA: TGTGCCAGCAGTTTTGGGTCGACAGGGGGTGGCTACACCTTC. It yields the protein CASSFGSTGGGYTF.

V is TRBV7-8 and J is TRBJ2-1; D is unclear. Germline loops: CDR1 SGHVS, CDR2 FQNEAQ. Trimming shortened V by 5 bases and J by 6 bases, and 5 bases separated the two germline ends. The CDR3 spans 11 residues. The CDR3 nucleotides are TGTGCCAGCAGCCATAGCAATGAGCAGTTCTTC. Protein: CASSHSNEQFF.

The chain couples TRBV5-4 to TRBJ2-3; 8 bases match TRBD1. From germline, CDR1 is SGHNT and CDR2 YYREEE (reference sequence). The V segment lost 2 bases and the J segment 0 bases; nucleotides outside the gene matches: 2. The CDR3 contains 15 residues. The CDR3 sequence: CASSLRQGSTDTQYF. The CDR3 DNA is TGTGCCAGCAGCTTAAGACAGGGGAGCACAGATACGCAGTATTTT.

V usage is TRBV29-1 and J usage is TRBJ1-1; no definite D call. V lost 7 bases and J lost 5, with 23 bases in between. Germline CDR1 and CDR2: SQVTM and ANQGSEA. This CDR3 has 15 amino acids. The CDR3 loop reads CSANALGPTRTEAFF. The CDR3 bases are TGCAGCGCCAATGCCCTCGGCCCGACAAGAACTGAAGCTTTCTTT.

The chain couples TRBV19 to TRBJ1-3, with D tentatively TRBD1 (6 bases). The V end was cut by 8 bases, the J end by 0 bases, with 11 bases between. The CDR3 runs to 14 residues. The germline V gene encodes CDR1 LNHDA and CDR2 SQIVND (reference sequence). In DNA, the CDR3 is TGTGCCAGTGCCGACAGGTCCTCTGGAAACACCATATATTTT. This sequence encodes CASADRSSGNTIYF. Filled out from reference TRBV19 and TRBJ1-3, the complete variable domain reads DGGITQSPKYLFRKEGQNVTLSCEQNLNHDAMYWYRQDPGQGLRLIYYSQIVNDFQKGDIAEGYSVSREKKESFPLTVTSAQKNPTAFYLCASADRSSGNTIYFGEGSWLTVV.

Written as DNA, the CDR3 is TGTGCCAGCACCGGGACTATCTCCTACAATGAGCAGTTCTTC. This codes for CASTGTISYNEQFF. The chain is built from TRBV11-2 and TRBJ2-1; 7 nucleotides line up with TRBD2. The V and J ends lost 7 bases and 0 bases, in that order; junction bases with no gene match: 3. The CDR3 spans 14 residues. Germline V gene data show CDR1 as SGHAT and CDR2 as FQNNGV. The whole variable domain, remainder taken from reference TRBV11-2 and TRBJ2-1, is EAGVAQSPRYKIIEKRQSVAFWCNPISGHATLYWYQQILGQGPKLLIQFQNNGVVDDSQLPKDRFSAERLKGVDSTLKIQPAKLEDSAVYLCASTGTISYNEQFFGPGTRLTVL.